This T cell receptor beta chain is drawn from a study of OX40 agonist ivuxolimab in advanced cancers. Study information: Three partial responders included one hepatocellular carcinoma patient and two cutaneous melanoma patients.

The CDR3 extends over 17 amino acids. The germline V gene has CDR1 SGDLS and CDR2 YYNGEE. After removal of 3 bases from V and 6 bases from J, the junction contained 10 bases not matched to a gene. The sampling schedule covered blood at baseline, cycle 4 day 1, and cycle 7 day 1. Notes on the study in general: More expanded clones were found, on average, in CD8+ than in CD4+ T cells.

Sequenced by immunoSEQ multiplex PCR; TCRdb stores in-frame clones only, minus some. The sample includes over 100,000 clones, approximately 90% of them seen just once. For this clone: Its antigen is currently unknown.

The chain recombines TRBV9 with TRBJ2-1; 12 nucleotides align to TRBD2. This specimen was CD4+ or CD8+ T cells sorted from blood, taken in a trial of the OX40 agonist ivuxolimab. The source of this sequence is an adult with an advanced solid tumor such as melanoma, head and neck, liver or kidney cancer. The CDR3 protein is CASSARLAGESGNEQFF. As DNA, the CDR3 is TGTGCCAGCAGCGCCAGACTAGCGGGAGAGAGTGGCAATGAGCAGTTCTTC.